These T cell receptor beta chains were read from a single sample in a study of T cells in lung cancer brain metastases. The protocol was immunoSEQ multiplex PCR, while the TCRdb copy is restricted to in-frame clones and leaves out a portion. The table has several thousand clones, more than 75% seen once. The specimen sequenced was tumor tissue from a brain metastasis. All receptors derive from a woman between 50 and 59 years old with non-small cell lung cancer that had spread to the brain. CDR3s include the opening cysteine and the closing phenylalanine or tryptophan. Fields, in order: J gene, clone size, V gene, CDR3 length, CDR3 protein. Rows give clone size only sometimes, using once, few, many, or a class for an expanded clone.

>TRBJ1-2|.|TRBV7-9|12
CASSRGGSGYTF
>TRBJ1-2|few|TRBV5-4|11
CASSLLGGYTF
>TRBJ1-2|.|TRBV11-1|12
CASSLTGTGYTF
>TRBJ1-2|.|TRBV5-1|15
CASSLAVQGSYGYTF
>TRBJ2-1|.|TRBV5-5|14
CASSRTSGYNEQFF
>TRBJ2-2|.|TRBV6-1|15
CASSEGTAVAGELFF
>TRBJ1-2|.|TRBV19|12
CASSLLSYGYTF
>TRBJ2-2|.|TRBV12-5|15
CASGLLDKNTGELFF
>TRBJ2-2|once|TRBV7-3|14
CASSPRPGERELFF
>TRBJ1-1|.|TRBV6-4|13
CASSDQPNTEAFF
>TRBJ2-6|few|TRBV19|17
CASSIELRRSGANVLTF
>TRBJ2-7|.|TRBV29-1|13
CSAMTARSYEQYF
>TRBJ1-1|.|TRBV12-5|14
CASGLAGAGGEAFF
>TRBJ1-1|.|TRBV21-1|16
CASSPRDTGADTEAFF
>TRBJ2-5|few|TRBV9|15
CASSVAGTGGETQYF
>TRBJ2-7|.|TRBV27|15
CASSLLGLATHEQYF
>TRBJ2-7|.|TRBV5-1|14
CASSVREGTYEQYF